The entry that follows covers one T cell receptor beta chain sequence. What antigen it recognizes has not been identified. Base qualities are not provided; no much larger clone lies one nucleotide away. A single peripheral blood draw of around 100 mL on average was collected from each donor into heparinised tubes. A BD FACSAria II was used to sort naive, central memory, regulatory and stem cell-like memory CD4+ T cells with a panel that included CD45RO, CCR7, CD25, CD127, CD95 and CD27. Purity was above 95% for every sorted population. PBMCs were isolated right away by Lymphoprep density gradient centrifugation and were stained directly, without culture. To minimize batch effects, samples were stained and sorted in pairs, one healthy donor with one patient per experiment. The entire isolated RNA was reverse transcribed using the High Capacity cDNA Reverse Transcription Kit, and thus expressed TCRB transcripts were sequenced. Deep immunoSEQ sequencing was performed on naive, central memory and regulatory T cell samples, with an average of roughly 4 million total reads per sample. Sorted cells were lysed in RLT buffer and RNA was extracted with DNase-treated RNeasy Micro or Mini kits, depending on cell number. To prevent cross-contamination, each cell subset was processed individually, whereas patient and healthy donor samples were processed jointly. Using the immunoSEQ multiplex PCR, TCRB sequences were amplified from cDNA into 87-bp fragments spanning the CDR3 region. The amplicons were sequenced using the Illumina HiSeq platform. The authors' analysis ran thus. PCR bias was computationally corrected using synthetic template baselines, reads within Hamming distance 2 were collapsed, and singletons that could not be merged were discarded. Reads were aligned against IMGT so that V, D and J genes, CDR3 length and insertions or deletions at six rearrangement sites could be assigned. Clonotype counts were normalized to sorted cell number within each subset before computing true diversity and Gini coefficients with the tcR R package. The overlap coefficient, calculated on TCRB nucleotide sequences, was used to quantify repertoire sharing. As a proxy for the pre-selection repertoire, out-of-frame TCRB sequences from naive cells were analyzed. The source is immuneACCESS, and TCRdb retained only in-frame sequences with V and J called. Part of the clones is not carried over; for the studies checked, unresolved V genes explain less than half of this, and the remainder is unexplained. That table supplies the V and J calls and clone size; D and trimming were determined from the DNA. The sample includes fewer than 900,000 clones, with 15% to 20% observed a single time. Clones ranked in the top ten supply 0.023% of the sample.

The data are from a study of beta chain features in type 1 diabetes (dated by TCRdb to about 2018). About the investigation overall: Patients and healthy donors did not differ in mean age, gender distribution, total cell number or subset yield. A total of around 110,000,000 sorted cells were examined across all samples, and RNA yield correlated strongly with the number of cells per subset. The study compared TCRB repertoires of sorted circulating CD4+ T cell subsets between recently diagnosed type 1 diabetes patients and matched healthy donors. Whereas all 30 or so donors provided naive and central memory subsets, regulatory and stem cell-like memory subsets were isolated from just 8 patients and about 8 healthy donors. What the authors observed across the whole study: HLA sub-analyses involved small numbers of individuals, so any influence of HLA type on TCRB rearrangement remained unresolved. Naive, central memory and regulatory TCRB repertoires appeared to be more similar among patients than among healthy donors. Sequencing cDNA rather than genomic DNA could over-represent highly expressing activated cells, although activation and CD3 levels did not differ between groups. Shorter templates might have been favored by PCR, but patient and control samples were amplified and corrected together, so both groups would have been affected equally by any skew. A moderate but significant shortening of TCRB CDR3 length was observed in type 1 diabetes patients in all four CD4+ subsets. Patients with type 1 diabetes made fewer insertions and deleted more nucleotides at VDJ recombination sites, implying thymic rearrangement abnormalities.

V sheds 0 bases and J sheds 14 bases, leaving 14 bases between their ends. The germline V gene gives CDR1 as MGHRA and CDR2 as YSYEKL. The CDR3 goes from the cysteine to the phenylalanine over 13 residues. Just the 39-base CDR3 DNA is kept, in frame starting at base 1. The rearrangement joined TRBV4-1 to TRBJ2-1; TRBD2 could be the D gene, as 5 bases match. The receptor's source is a woman younger than 35 in good health. Sequencing was done on a sample of naive CD4+ T cells from blood. This specimen's cell subset or site label, per the study, means: true naive CD4+ T cells. The CDR3 region has the sequence CASSQEAAGIEFF. The DNA sequence is given as TGCGCCAGCAGCCAAGAAGCGGCAGGTATCGAGTTCTTC.